This record concerns one T cell receptor beta chain sequence. Its antigen is unknown. Stage II-IVA oral cavity squamous cell carcinoma was new and untreated by systemic or radiation therapy. The patients had HPV-negative, locally advanced oral cavity squamous cell carcinoma. Analysis of PBMCs was direct, with no culture step. These data belong to a study of neoadjuvant anti-PD-1 for oral cavity cancer. Findings and limits, study-wide: After neoadjuvant nivolumab, PBMC T cell clonality was significantly higher in non-responders than responders.

Method: immunoSEQ multiplex PCR; TCRdb's copy keeps in-frame clones and lacks some. The sample has over 14,000 clones, roughly 71% seen once. The clonotype originates from a person between 35 and 79 years old with oral cavity squamous cell carcinoma. The specimen comprised PBMCs, sampled before nivolumab (anti-PD-1) treatment.

The CDR3 protein is CASNTGLGVKTQYF. The CDR3, as DNA: TGCGCCAGCAACACAGGGTTGGGCGTAAAGACCCAGTACTTC. The rearrangement links TRBV4-1 to TRBJ2-5; TRBD1 is a possible D gene (6 bases). Germline CDR1 reads MGHRA; CDR2 reads YSYEKL. V was pared by 7 bases and J by 6 bases, with 18 bases between. The length of the CDR3 is 14 residues.